This T cell receptor beta chain appears in the sequencing data of a study of blood T cell repertoires in COVID-19. In germline, CDR1 is ENHRY, CDR2 SYGVKD. The CDR3 loop spans 14 amino acids. V trimming: 4 bases; J trimming: 8 bases; junction bases outside the gene matches: 8. Produced via immunoSEQ multiplex PCR; TCRdb's table is partial and in-frame only. The repertoire has approximately 250,000 clones, 75% to 90% of them found once; the top ten carry approximately 9%. The chain joins TRBV10-3 to TRBJ1-2; the match to TRBD1 covers 9 bases. This clonotype was sampled from a human donor in a cohort sampled during active COVID-19. The sample consisted of peripheral blood. CDR3 protein: CAISGIQGADGYTF. The CDR3, as DNA: TGTGCCATCAGTGGCATACAGGGGGCTGACGGCTACACCTTC.